One sample yielded the 32 T cell receptor beta chains listed below, sequenced in a study of blood T cell repertoires in COVID-19. The assay was immunoSEQ multiplex PCR, and TCRdb's table has in-frame clones only and misses some. Here the sample spans 100,000 to 150,000 clones, about 87% being singletons. Sequenced input: peripheral blood. These receptor sequences come from a woman aged 55-70 years with acute or convalescent COVID-19.

The V call is TRBV3-1 (or the pseudogene TRBV3-2), the J call TRBJ1-2, with D hard to call. The germline V and J ends were trimmed by 1 base and 6 bases, with 6 bases remaining between them. The CDR3 consists of 12 residues. Germline V gene data show CDR1 as LGHDT and CDR2 as YNNKEL (reference sequence). The CDR3, as DNA: TGTGCCAGCAGCCAAGTGGGCAATGGCTACACCTTC. Translating gives CASSQVGNGYTF.

V and J are TRBV5-1 and TRBJ2-2; TRBD2 is a possible D gene (6 bases). The germline gives CDR1 SGHRS, CDR2 YFSETQ. This CDR3 is built from 18 residues. Trimming stripped 1 base from V and 5 bases from J, with 21 bases between. The CDR3 bases are TGCGCCAGCAGCTTGTGGTTCACGGGAGCTGATTTTACCGGGGAGCTGTTTTTT. As protein: CASSLWFTGADFTGELFF.

The chain couples TRBV6-6 to TRBJ2-1, with a tentative D call TRBD2 (5 bases). CDR3 length equals 13 residues. The V and J ends lost 6 bases and 9 bases respectively, with 15 bases between them. Germline CDR1 MNHNY, CDR2 SVGAGI (reference sequence). The CDR3 here is CASSLGLGSEQFF. The DNA of the CDR3 is TGTGCCAGCAGCTTAGGGTTAGGGAGTGAGCAGTTCTTC.

The chain joins TRBV2 to TRBJ2-3, with a weak D call TRBD1 (6 bases). This CDR3 comprises 15 residues. The germline CDR1 and CDR2 sequences are SNHLY and FYNNEI. Trimming removed 4 bases at V and 0 bases at J, with 11 bases between. CDR3 sequence (DNA): TGTGCCAGCAGTGGGACAGCCTCGAGCACAGATACGCAGTATTTT. Translation: CASSGTASSTDTQYF.

This chain links TRBV6-6 with TRBJ1-6; the match to TRBD1 covers 8 bases. J was trimmed by 11 bases and V by 5 bases; bases with no gene match: 8. CDR3 size: 14 residues. Germline values: CDR1 MNHNY, CDR2 SVGAGI (reference sequence). CDR3 sequence: CASSQGQGMTPLHF. The DNA for the CDR3 is TGTGCCAGCAGTCAAGGACAGGGCATGACACCCCTCCACTTT.

The chain links TRBV7-2 to TRBJ2-5, with 7 bases that match TRBD2. Germline-derived CDR1 and CDR2 are SGHTA and FQGNSA. J gave up 2 bases and V 2 bases, and 5 bases lay outside the gene matches. The CDR3 is 15 amino acids. In DNA form, the CDR3 reads TGTGCCAGCAGCTTATCGGGGAGGGGTCAAGAGACCCAGTACTTC. It yields the protein CASSLSGRGQETQYF.

The chain uses TRBV19 and TRBJ2-3, with a weak D call TRBD1 (5 bases). V was trimmed by 6 bases and J by 5 bases, leaving 15 bases between them. The length of the CDR3 is 14 residues. Per germline, CDR1 LNHDA and CDR2 SQIVND (reference sequence). CDR3 loop: CASRLSGARDTQYF. The CDR3 nucleotides read TGTGCCAGTAGACTGAGTGGGGCGAGAGATACGCAGTATTTT.

In nucleotides, the CDR3 is TGTGCCAGCGGACAGGCGGATGATGAAGCTTTCTTT. Its translation is CASGQADDEAFF. The chain recombines TRBV4-2 with TRBJ1-1; 7 nucleotides agree with TRBD1. The trim removed 8 bases at V and 7 bases at J, leaving 7 bases unmatched. The germline CDR1 and CDR2 sequences are LGHNA and YNFKEQ. This CDR3 has 12 residues.

This clone was found once. The chain is built from TRBV28 and TRBJ1-1, with 9 bases fitting TRBD1. The CDR3 is made up of 14 amino acids. The trim removed 6 bases at V and 7 bases at J, leaving 9 bases unmatched. CDR1 is MDHEN, CDR2 SYDVKM, per germline. CDR3 sequence reads: CASRQPGQGGEAFF. The CDR3 nucleotides are TGTGCCAGCAGACAACCGGGACAGGGAGGTGAAGCTTTCTTT.

The chain joins TRBV5-4 to TRBJ2-1, with 7 bases fitting TRBD1. The CDR3 has 14 amino acids. The germline CDR1 and CDR2 sequences are SGHNT and YYREEE (reference sequence). Germline trimming cut 2 bases from V and 4 bases from J; bases unmatched to any gene: 3. The CDR3 region has the DNA TGTGCCAGCAGCTTTCCGGGACAGTACAATGAGCAGTTCTTC. Protein product: CASSFPGQYNEQFF. Looking up the rest from reference TRBV5-4 and TRBJ2-1 gives the full variable domain: ETGVTQSPTHLIKTRGQQVTLRCSSQSGHNTVSWYQQALGQGPQFIFQYYREEENGRGNFPPRFSGLQFPNYSSELNVNALELDDSALYLCASSFPGQYNEQFFGPGTRLTVL.

This clone was counted a single time. This sequence joins TRBV27 and TRBJ1-1; no clear D gene. This CDR3 is built from 12 residues. The V end lost 4 bases, the J end lost 2 bases, and 5 bases lay between the germline ends. Germline loops: CDR1 MNHEY, CDR2 SMNVEV (reference sequence). CDR3 bases: TGTGCCAGCAGTTCTATTAACACTGAAGCTTTCTTT. Translating it yields CASSSINTEAFF.

This rearrangement joins TRBV6-1 to TRBJ2-1; the D gene is possibly TRBD2 (5 bases). CDR3 length: 16 amino acids. The V gene lost 2 bases and the J gene lost 4 bases, with 15 bases spanning the gap. Germline-derived CDR1 and CDR2 are MNHNS and SASEGT. Here the CDR3 reads CASSETPSGGYNEQFF. CDR3 coding DNA: TGTGCCAGCAGTGAAACTCCCAGCGGAGGTTACAATGAGCAGTTCTTC.

This chain connects TRBV28 to TRBJ2-7, with D perhaps TRBD1 (7 bases). Trimming stripped 1 base from V and 1 base from J, with 11 bases between. Germline V gene lookup returns CDR1 MDHEN and CDR2 SYDVKM. The CDR3 contains 15 residues. CDR3: CASSLYPGGSYEQYF. The CDR3 DNA sequence: TGTGCCAGCAGTTTATATCCAGGGGGGTCCTACGAGCAGTACTTC.

This chain joins TRBV5-1 and TRBJ2-6, with D possibly TRBD2 on 5 matching bases. CDR1 and CDR2 from the germline V gene are SGHRS and YFSETQ. The germline V and J ends were trimmed by 9 bases and 2 bases, with 15 bases remaining between them. The CDR3 is 15 residues long. CDR3 sequence reads: CATGNPGAGANVLTF. The CDR3 DNA is TGCGCCACCGGCAACCCCGGGGCTGGGGCCAACGTCCTGACTTTC.

The chain employs TRBV24-1 and TRBJ1-1; D ambiguous. The CDR3 covers 12 residues. The V gene's germline CDR1 is KGHDR and CDR2 SFDVKD. The V gene lost 8 bases and the J gene lost 3 bases, with 9 bases spanning the gap. The CDR3 is CATKAADTEAFF. CDR3 coding DNA: TGTGCCACCAAGGCGGCAGACACTGAAGCTTTCTTT.

This rearrangement joins TRBV3-1 (or the pseudogene TRBV3-2) to TRBJ2-7; no clear D gene. The V and J ends lost 0 bases and 2 bases respectively, with 14 bases between them. The CDR3 covers 16 residues. Germline assignment: CDR1 LGHDT and CDR2 YNNKEL (reference sequence). In DNA, the CDR3 is TGTGCCAGCAGCCAAGAATTTGCGGAAGCTGCCTACGAGCAGTACTTC. Translated: CASSQEFAEAAYEQYF.

The chain is built from TRBV19 and TRBJ1-5; D is ambiguous. This CDR3 has 18 amino acids. Per germline, CDR1 LNHDA and CDR2 SQIVND (reference sequence). Trimming took off 3 bases at V and 6 bases at J, with 24 bases between the two ends. For the CDR3, the DNA is TGTGCCAGTAGTATGGGGAGAGCGGGTGGAGGGATCGTTCAGCCCCAGCATTTT. It specifies CASSMGRAGGGIVQPQHF.

In DNA, the CDR3 is TGTGCCAGCAGCCCCGACAGGGAGAGAGAGACCCAGTACTTC. This codes for CASSPDRERETQYF. The chain combines TRBV7-9 with TRBJ2-5; TRBD1 matches 7 bases. Germline CDR1 is SEHNR and CDR2 is FQNEAQ (reference sequence). This CDR3 is 14 amino acids long. V trimming: 5 bases; J trimming: 4 bases; junction bases outside the gene matches: 7.

The chain links TRBV27 to TRBJ1-2; 7 bases map to TRBD1. The CDR3 loop spans 15 amino acids. V dropped 6 bases and J dropped 4; count of bases not matched to a gene: 11. Germline loops: CDR1 MNHEY, CDR2 SMNVEV (reference sequence). The DNA of the CDR3 is TGTGCCAGCAGCCAATTAGGGGGCTATCCCTATGGCTACACCTTC. This gives the protein CASSQLGGYPYGYTF.

The chain carries TRBV30 and TRBJ1-2, with TRBD1 matching 9 bases. The CDR3 has 14 amino acids. The V segment lost 4 bases and the J segment 8 bases; nucleotides outside the gene matches: 11. Germline assignment: CDR1 GTSNPN and CDR2 SVGIG (reference sequence). In DNA, the CDR3 is TGTGCCTGGATTCTAGGACAGGGGAAGGGGGGCTACACCTTC. Protein product: CAWILGQGKGGYTF.

The chain uses TRBV18 and TRBJ1-1; D may be TRBD1 (6 bases). This CDR3 has 18 residues. Deletions cut 2 bases from V and 0 bases from J, with 19 bases between. The germline V gene has CDR1 KGHSH and CDR2 LQKENI. In nucleotides, the CDR3 is TGTGCCAGCTCACCAGGCCCCGGCAGGGGTGGAATGAACACTGAAGCTTTCTTT. It encodes CASSPGPGRGGMNTEAFF.

V and J are TRBV6-5 and TRBJ1-3, with unresolved D. The CDR3 extends over 15 amino acids. The germline gives CDR1 MNHEY, CDR2 SVGAGI. V shed 0 bases and J shed 0 bases, with 6 bases lying between them. For the CDR3, the DNA is TGTGCCAGCAGTTACTCGATGAGCTCTGGAAACACCATATATTTT. This gives the protein CASSYSMSSGNTIYF.

The V call is TRBV27, the J call TRBJ2-3; TRBD2 agrees at 7 bases. This CDR3 has 16 amino acids. V dropped 1 base and J dropped 0; count of bases not matched to a gene: 4. Per the germline V gene, CDR1 is MNHEY and CDR2 is SMNVEV (reference sequence). CDR3 sequence reads: CASSLFGLESTDTQYF. The CDR3, as DNA: TGTGCCAGCAGTTTATTCGGACTAGAGAGCACAGATACGCAGTATTTT.

The chain recombines TRBV30 with TRBJ2-1, with 15 bases matching TRBD2. Germline V gives CDR1 GTSNPN, CDR2 SVGIG (reference sequence). The CDR3 spans 15 residues. The V segment lost 0 bases and the J segment 10 bases; nucleotides outside the gene matches: 4. The CDR3 DNA reads as TGTGCCTGGAGTGTAGGACTAGCGGGAGGGGGGGAGCAGTTCTTC. Its translation is CAWSVGLAGGGEQFF.

The chain links TRBV4-2 to TRBJ2-5; 8 nucleotides match TRBD2. Looked up from germline, CDR1 is LGHNA and CDR2 is YNFKEQ. This CDR3 is 16 amino acids long. J lost 5 bases, V lost 0 bases, and 8 bases had no gene match. The CDR3 reads CASSQDGTGGDETQYF. CDR3 nucleotide sequence: TGTGCCAGCAGCCAAGATGGGACGGGAGGGGATGAGACCCAGTACTTC.

The genes are TRBV6-5 and TRBJ2-6, with a possible D match to TRBD2 (6 bases). In germline, CDR1 is MNHEY, CDR2 SVGAGI. Trimming cost V 6 bases and J 0 bases, with 9 bases left between them. The CDR3 spans 15 residues. CDR3 in DNA: TGTGCCAGCAGGTTGGGGGGCTCTGGGGCCAACGTCCTGACTTTC. Protein sequence: CASRLGGSGANVLTF.

The rearrangement links TRBV6-5 to TRBJ1-4; the D gene is possibly TRBD1 (5 bases). The CDR3 length is 14 residues. V shed 7 bases and J shed 7 bases, with 16 bases lying between them. From germline, CDR1 is MNHEY and CDR2 SVGAGI. The DNA for the CDR3 is TGTGCCAGCAAGATGGGGGGTGGTTTTGAAAAACTGTTTTTT. It specifies CASKMGGGFEKLFF.

This clone was counted a few times. The gene calls are TRBV15 and TRBJ2-1; 8 nucleotides agree with TRBD1. CDR1 and CDR2 (germline): LNHNV, YYDKDF (reference sequence). CDR3 size: 18 residues. The ends lost 0 bases at V and 4 bases at J; junction bases unmatched: 11. DNA for the CDR3: TGTGCCACCAGCAGAGATCCGATAGGGACAGGAGAATACAATGAGCAGTTCTTC. Residues: CATSRDPIGTGEYNEQFF.

The chain employs TRBV6-6 and TRBJ2-3; TRBD1 agrees at 8 bases. The CDR3 consists of 16 residues. Germline CDR1 is MNHNY and CDR2 is SVGAGI (reference sequence). V shed 7 bases, J shed 1 base, and the junction held 10 bases outside the gene matches. The CDR3 bases are TGTGCCAGCACCCTACCCCAGGGGGCTGGCACAGATACGCAGTATTTT. Protein: CASTLPQGAGTDTQYF.

The rearrangement links TRBV7-6 to TRBJ2-1, with 10 nucleotides matching TRBD2. Germline V gene data show CDR1 as SGHVS and CDR2 as FNYEAQ. CDR3 length: 15 residues. V lost 2 bases, J lost 3 bases, and 1 base stayed unmatched. The CDR3 DNA reads as TGTGCCAGCAGCTTAACTAGCGGGAACTACAATGAGCAGTTCTTC. Protein: CASSLTSGNYNEQFF.

The V gene is TRBV19, the J gene TRBJ1-2; the match to TRBD1 covers 7 bases. The trim removed 4 bases at V and 3 bases at J, leaving 8 bases unmatched. The CDR3 length is 15 residues. Germline lookup yields CDR1 LNHDA and CDR2 SQIVND (reference sequence). The CDR3 DNA reads TGTGCCAGTAGTAATGGCGACAGGGCGTACTATGGCTACACCTTC. It yields the protein CASSNGDRAYYGYTF.

V is TRBV6-6 and J is TRBJ2-4; D is possibly TRBD2 (5 bases). This CDR3 comprises 15 residues. Trimming cost V 0 bases and J 0 bases, with 6 bases left between them. Per germline, CDR1 MNHNY and CDR2 SVGAGI (reference sequence). The CDR3 loop is CASSYSGVAKNIQYF. The CDR3 region has the DNA TGTGCCAGCAGTTACTCGGGAGTAGCCAAAAACATTCAGTACTTC.